The rows below give T cell receptor beta chains drawn from one sample of a study of coeliac disease. Clones were read by immunoSEQ multiplex PCR, and TCRdb kept only the in-frame ones, dropping some. The table has roughly 7,900 clones, 55% to 65% seen once. The specimen sequenced was lamina propria lymphocytes from the gut. Receptors originate from a woman aged 55 to 70 with active celiac disease. Both conserved end residues are part of each CDR3. D genes are given only for firm matches. Size values are once, few and many counts, or a class for expanded clones, and some rows have none.

len | d_gene | abundance | j_gene | v_gene | CDR3aa | CDR3nt
16 | - | few | TRBJ2-5 | TRBV4-3 | CASSPHLRVFQETQYF | TGCGCCAGCAGCCCCCACCTCAGGGTTTTCCAAGAGACCCAGTACTTC
15 | TRBD1 | - | TRBJ2-2 | TRBV7-9 | CASSQRTGGSGELFF | TGTGCCAGCAGCCAAAGGACAGGGGGCAGCGGGGAGCTGTTTTTT
17 | - | - | TRBJ1-5 | TRBV27 | CASSSLPTGNSNQPQHF | TGTGCCAGCAGTTCCCTTCCGACAGGTAATAGCAATCAGCCCCAGCATTTT
14 | - | - | TRBJ2-7 | TRBV30 | CAWSSARRVYEQYF | TGTGCCTGGAGTTCCGCCAGGAGGGTCTACGAGCAGTACTTC
13 | - | - | TRBJ2-1 | TRBV2 | CASFSGTYNEQFF | TGTGCCAGCTTCAGTGGCACCTACAATGAGCAGTTCTTC
15 | TRBD1 | - | TRBJ1-2 | TRBV9 | CASSLSGTGLDGYTF | TGTGCCAGCAGCTTAAGCGGGACAGGGCTCGATGGCTACACCTTC
13 | - | - | TRBJ1-5 | TRBV12-2 | CASRLARGWPQHF | TGTGCAAGTCGCTTAGCGCGCGGGTGGCCCCAGCATTTT
19 | TRBD2 | - | TRBJ2-3 | TRBV29-1 | CSVLKRGSLSGKYTDTQYF | TGCAGCGTTCTTAAAAGGGGAAGCCTGAGCGGGAAGTACACAGATACGCAGTATTTT
13 | TRBD2 | - | TRBJ2-1 | TRBV6-6 | CASMSGGGREQFF | TGTGCCAGCATGAGCGGGGGGGGACGGGAGCAGTTCTTC
12 | - | - | TRBJ2-7 | TRBV18 | CASSPTEYEQYF | TGTGCCAGCTCACCTACAGAATACGAGCAGTACTTC
16 | TRBD1 | - | TRBJ1-4 | TRBV28 | CASSLGQGGSAEKLFF | TGTGCCAGCAGTTTAGGTCAAGGGGGCTCGGCTGAAAAACTGTTTTTT
17 | - | - | TRBJ2-4 | TRBV27 | CASSPRGRALAKNIQYF | TGTGCCAGCAGTCCGAGAGGGCGAGCATTAGCCAAAAACATTCAGTACTTC
14 | - | few | TRBJ2-3 | TRBV6-5 | CASSYSLSTDTQYF | TGTGCCAGCAGTTACTCACTTAGCACAGATACGCAGTATTTT
15 | - | - | TRBJ2-7 | TRBV7-2 | CASSLDRGRGYEQYF | TGTGCCAGCAGCTTGGATCGTGGGAGAGGCTACGAGCAGTACTTC
18 | - | medium-sized | TRBJ2-6 | TRBV5-6 | CASSLSPWRRSGANVLTF | TGTGCCAGCAGCTTGAGTCCATGGCGGCGCTCTGGGGCCAACGTCCTGACTTTC
16 | - | - | TRBJ1-6 | TRBV30 | CAWSPPAGRAARPLHF | TGTGCCTGGAGCCCCCCCGCCGGGAGGGCGGCTCGACCCCTCCACTTT
15 | TRBD1 | few | TRBJ1-3 | TRBV5-1 | CASSPGGATGNTIYF | TGCGCCAGCAGCCCAGGGGGCGCAACTGGAAACACCATATATTTT
14 | - | - | TRBJ1-1 | TRBV18 | CASSPGRGNTEAFF | TGTGCCAGCTCACCAGGCAGGGGGAACACTGAAGCTTTCTTT
15 | - | - | TRBJ1-2 | TRBV10-3 | CAITGDSGAAYGYTF | TGTGCCATCACGGGGGACTCCGGAGCCGCCTATGGCTACACCTTC
14 | TRBD1 | few | TRBJ2-7 | TRBV6-1 | CASSEGTGRYEQYF | TGTGCCAGCAGTGAAGGGACAGGGAGGTACGAGCAGTACTTC
16 | TRBD2 | once | TRBJ2-2 | TRBV6-4 | CASSPLAGGRTGELFF | TGTGCCAGCAGTCCACTAGCGGGAGGTCGGACCGGGGAGCTGTTTTTT
17 | - | few | TRBJ1-2 | TRBV4-2 | CASSQDGQTERPYGYTF | TGTGCCAGCAGCCAAGATGGACAGACGGAACGACCATATGGCTACACCTTC
15 | TRBD2 | - | TRBJ2-1 | TRBV5-4 | CASSGSGRIYNEQFF | TGTGCCAGCAGCGGAAGCGGGAGGATCTACAATGAGCAGTTCTTC
16 | - | once | TRBJ2-5 | TRBV2 | CASSADSIGVGEAQYF | TGTGCCAGCAGTGCTGACAGCATTGGGGTCGGGGAGGCCCAGTACTTC
16 | - | - | TRBJ2-6 | TRBV7-2 | CASSLQVSSGANVLTF | TGTGCCAGCAGCTTACAGGTTAGCTCTGGGGCCAACGTCCTGACTTTC
15 | TRBD2 | - | TRBJ2-5 | TRBV5-4 | CASSEGLVRAETQYF | TGTGCCAGCAGCGAGGGACTAGTAAGGGCAGAGACCCAGTACTTC
14 | - | once | TRBJ1-2 | TRBV15 | CATSRDRVGYGYTF | TGTGCCACCAGCAGAGACAGGGTGGGGTATGGCTACACCTTC